A selection of T cell receptor beta chains follows, all from one sample in a study of T-cell reconstitution after alpha-beta-depleted transplantation in children. From the PCR reads, TCRdb called clonotypes with MiXCR, one entry per CDR3 protein. The data contain hundreds of thousands of distinct CDR3 sequences, approximately 17% of them singletons. This specimen consisted of PBMCs from the stem cell graft donor, obtained from the stem cell graft. The source of these receptors is a human donor who donated a stem cell graft to a child with acute myeloid leukemia. Each CDR3 is given with its conserved first and last residue. Fields, in order: D gene, CDR3 length, clone size, J gene, V gene, CDR3 DNA, CDR3 protein. A D gene is named only where the DNA matches it firmly. The size of a clone is reported for some rows only, either as once, few or many, or as a class for expanded clones.

.	14	.	TRBJ1-1	TRBV6-5	TGTGCCAGCAGTTACAGACCCGGTTGGACTGAAGCTTTCTTT	CASSYRPGWTEAFF
TRBD1	14	.	TRBJ2-3	TRBV9	TGTGCCAGCAGCGTAACAGGGGGAGCAGATACGCAGTATTTT	CASSVTGGADTQYF
.	13	.	TRBJ2-5	TRBV20-1	TGCAGTGCTTCCCGGACACCTGTAGAGACCCAGTACTTC	CSASRTPVETQYF
.	14	few	TRBJ2-3	TRBV12-3/TRBV12-4	TGTGCCAGCAGACCTCGGGGAGTCGCAGATACGCAGTATTTT	CASRPRGVADTQYF
TRBD2	15	.	TRBJ2-3	TRBV28	TGTGCCAGCAGAAACCGGGACTACCCCACAGATACGCAGTATTTT	CASRNRDYPTDTQYF
.	13	many	TRBJ2-5	TRBV6-6	TGTGCCAGCAGTTACGGGGGACGGGAGACCCAGTACTTC	CASSYGGRETQYF
TRBD2	19	few	TRBJ2-2	TRBV4-2	TGTGCCAGCAGCCAAGATCCGAGCGGGGGGGTCGCGTACACCGGGGAGCTGTTTTTT	CASSQDPSGGVAYTGELFF
.	15	.	TRBJ1-2	TRBV5-1	TGCGCCAGCAGCTTGGATATAGGGATGGGCTATGGCTACACCTTC	CASSLDIGMGYGYTF
.	14	.	TRBJ2-5	TRBV4-1	TGCGCCAGCAGCCAAGATTTCAGTGACGAGACCCAGTACTTC	CASSQDFSDETQYF
TRBD1	15	few	TRBJ1-6	TRBV7-8	TGTGCCAGCAGCTTAGCAGGGGGCTCGGTATCTCCCCTCCACTTT	CASSLAGGSVSPLHF
.	14	.	TRBJ2-3	TRBV4-1	TGCGCCAGCAGCCAACTAGGACGCACAGATACGCAGTATTTT	CASSQLGRTDTQYF
TRBD1	16	once	TRBJ2-1	TRBV7-8	TGTGCCAGCAGCCGGTCCGGGACAGGGGTCAACAATGAGCAGTTCTTC	CASSRSGTGVNNEQFF
.	13	many	TRBJ2-2	TRBV7-3	TGTGCCAGCAGCATAACGGCTAGCCGGGAGCTGTTTTTT	CASSITASRELFF
.	18	.	TRBJ1-2	TRBV20-1	TGCAGGGGTAGAGATCTGGGGTTTGGGGACACCGGCAGCTATGGCTACACCTTC	CRGRDLGFGDTGSYGYTF
.	15	many	TRBJ2-2	TRBV4-3	TGCGCCAGCAGCCGAAACAGCCAGCCTACCGGGGAGCTGTTTTTT	CASSRNSQPTGELFF
.	13	few	TRBJ1-2	TRBV5-1	TGCGCCAGCAGACTGACAGGCCTCTTTGGCTACACCTTC	CASRLTGLFGYTF